This T cell receptor (beta chain) is from a study of T-cell memory formation after mild COVID-19. The V gene's germline CDR1 is SNHLY and CDR2 FYNNEI. The CDR3 runs to 13 residues. V lost 3 bases to trimming and J lost 4 bases, with 6 bases between them. One entry per CDR3 protein results from TCRdb running MiXCR on the 5' RACE reads. This table holds 150,000 to 200,000 distinct CDR3 sequences, 20% to 25% found once. The genes are TRBV2 and TRBJ2-2; D gene uncertain. The clonotype comes from an adult woman who had mild COVID-19 (a few samples of this study predate the infection). Cell type and time point are not known. Sequenced input: PBMCs or a T cell subset sorted from them (not recorded which). The CDR3 region is CASSDWVTGELFF. The CDR3 DNA sequence: TGTGCCAGCAGTGATTGGGTCACCGGGGAGCTGTTTTTT.